By share of the sample, the clone carrying this TCR beta chain is medium-sized (0.01 to 0.1%). Its cognate antigen is unknown. The source of the sample is a study of T cells after yellow fever vaccination. Study-level points and caveats: Booster sampling recovered most clones from primary vaccination (nearly 98% CD4, approximately 88% CD8).

V gave up 4 bases and J gave up 3 bases, with 20 bases separating them. The CDR3 runs to 17 residues. In germline, CDR1 is LGHNA, CDR2 YNFKEQ. TCRdb ran MiXCR on the 5' RACE reads and lists one entry per CDR3 protein. The sample has 300,000 to 350,000 distinct CDR3 sequences, around 11% seen once. The receptor comes from a man younger than 30 who received the YFV17D yellow fever vaccine. V usage is TRBV4-2 and J usage is TRBJ2-3, with D perhaps matching TRBD1 or TRBD2 (5 bases each). Sequencing used CD4+ T cells sorted from PBMCs, obtained 45 days after the yellow fever booster vaccination. CDR3 DNA: TGTGCCAGCAGCCCAACGGGGCAGGGAGTTTCGACAGATACGCAGTATTTT. It codes for CASSPTGQGVSTDTQYF.